The 16 T cell receptor beta chains below all came from one sample that was sequenced in a study of blood T cell repertoires in COVID-19. The data were produced by immunoSEQ multiplex PCR, yet TCRdb's version contains in-frame clones alone and is incomplete. The table includes some 80,000 clones, approximately 86% detected once. Sequencing used peripheral blood. These receptors were obtained from a human donor in a cohort sampled during active COVID-19.

This clone showed up just a few times. The V and J genes are TRBV6-2 or TRBV6-3 and TRBJ2-7, with a possible D match to TRBD2 (7 bases). The CDR3 sequence is 13 residues long. From germline, CDR1 is MNHEY and CDR2 SVGEGT. V lost 6 bases and J 2 bases, leaving 11 bases between the germline ends. Here the CDR3 DNA reads TGTGCCAGCAGCAGAGGGGGGGCCTACGAGCAGTACTTC. This codes for CASSRGGAYEQYF.

The genes are TRBV30 and TRBJ2-6; unclear D gene. CDR3 size: 14 residues. Germline loops: CDR1 GTSNPN, CDR2 SVGIG (reference sequence). Trimming cost V 2 bases and J 0 bases, with 5 bases left between them. In DNA form, the CDR3 reads TGTGCCTGGAGTTCTTTCTCTGGGGCCAACGTCCTGACTTTC. Protein sequence: CAWSSFSGANVLTF.

The chain is built from TRBV4-1 and TRBJ2-5; TRBD2 might be the D (6 bases). The V gene lost 0 bases and the J gene lost 8 bases, with 16 bases spanning the gap. The CDR3 is 15 amino acids. Per germline, CDR1 MGHRA and CDR2 YSYEKL. The CDR3 sequence: CASSQEGGATTTQYF. In DNA, the CDR3 is TGCGCCAGCAGCCAAGAGGGGGGAGCAACCACCACCCAGTACTTC.

The DNA of the CDR3 is TGCGCCAGCAGGTCGACAGGGGAAAACTATGGCTACACCTTC. Protein product: CASRSTGENYGYTF. This rearrangement joins TRBV10-2 to TRBJ1-2; 8 nucleotides align to TRBD1. The CDR3 contains 14 residues. J gave up 2 bases and V 6 bases, and 5 bases lay outside the gene matches. CDR1 and CDR2 (germline): WSHSY, SAAADI.

The V and J genes are TRBV12-5 and TRBJ1-2, with 8 bases identical to TRBD1. The ends lost 1 base at V and 6 bases at J; junction bases unmatched: 4. The germline CDR1 and CDR2 sequences are LGHNT and FRNRAP. There are 14 residues in the CDR3. In nucleotides, the CDR3 is TGTGCTAGTGGTTTGGAGGCAGGGGGCAATGGCTACACCTTC. The encoded protein is CASGLEAGGNGYTF.

The rearrangement links TRBV5-5 to TRBJ1-5, with D perhaps matching TRBD1 (5 bases). Trimming took off 1 base at V and 0 bases at J, with 8 bases between the two ends. CDR1 is SGHKS and CDR2 is YYEKEE in the germline V gene (reference sequence). The CDR3 is 15 residues long. The CDR3 protein is CASSLLGDSNQPQHF. The CDR3 bases are TGTGCCAGCAGCTTGTTAGGGGATAGCAATCAGCCCCAGCATTTT. The full variable domain, with the rest looked up from reference TRBV5-5 and TRBJ1-5, is DAGVTQSPTHLIKTRGQQVTLRCSPISGHKSVSWYQQVLGQGPQFIFQYYEKEERGRGNFPDRFSARQFPNYSSELNVNALLLGDSALYLCASSLLGDSNQPQHFGDGTRLSIL.

The J gene is TRBJ2-5, the V gene TRBV30; D call uncertain. The V gene's germline CDR1 is GTSNPN and CDR2 SVGIG (reference sequence). Deletions cut 3 bases from V and 1 base from J, with 12 bases between. The CDR3 runs to 14 residues. CDR3 in amino acids: CAWSPNLAQETQYF. Written as DNA, the CDR3 is TGTGCCTGGAGCCCTAATCTCGCCCAAGAGACCCAGTACTTC.

V gene TRBV9 combines with J gene TRBJ2-7; 11 bases align to TRBD2. The CDR3 spans 15 residues. The J segment lost 2 bases and the V segment lost 4 bases, leaving 5 bases of the junction unmatched. Per germline, CDR1 SGDLS and CDR2 YYNGEE. In nucleotides, the CDR3 is TGTGCCAGCAGCTCCGCTAGCGGGGGGCCCTACGAGCAGTACTTC. Encoded protein: CASSSASGGPYEQYF.

This clone was recorded once. The chain employs TRBV27 and TRBJ2-7; TRBD2 matches at 8 bases. V gave up 7 bases and J gave up 1 base; unmatched junction bases: 9. This CDR3 comprises 15 residues. Per germline, CDR1 MNHEY and CDR2 SMNVEV (reference sequence). CDR3 sequence: CASNPQAGASYEQYF. Written as DNA, the CDR3 is TGTGCCAGCAACCCACAAGCGGGAGCATCCTACGAGCAGTACTTC.

The sample holds a few counts of this clone. This sequence joins TRBV10-3 and TRBJ2-2; D is possibly TRBD2 (7 bases). The CDR3 is made up of 14 amino acids. Trimming stripped 5 bases from V and 7 bases from J, with 14 bases between. Germline V gene data show CDR1 as ENHRY and CDR2 as SYGVKD. As DNA, the CDR3 is TGTGCCATCAGTCGGGGGGCGGATGGCGGGGAGCTGTTTTTT. It specifies CAISRGADGGELFF.

J is TRBJ2-2 and V is TRBV21-1; TRBD2, the D gene given by the table, was not confirmed from the DNA. TRBV21-1 is shown as a pseudogene. The CDR3 spans 12 residues. The DNA of the CDR3 is TGTGCCAGCAACAGCGGGAAGGGGGAGCTGTTTTTT. Translated, it gives CASNSGKGELFF.

In DNA form, the CDR3 reads TGTGCCAGCAGCCAAGCGGCAGGGGTTCGCACAGATACGCAGTATTTT. This encodes CASSQAAGVRTDTQYF. The rearrangement uses TRBV14 and TRBJ2-3; possible D gene TRBD1, 6 bases. Germline V gene lookup returns CDR1 SGHDN and CDR2 FVKESK. This CDR3 has 16 amino acids. V lost 1 base to trimming and J lost 1 base, with 12 bases between them.

The genes are TRBV30 and TRBJ2-5; 7 positions agree with TRBD2. After removal of 3 bases from V and 3 bases from J, the junction contained 1 base not matched to a gene. Germline V gives CDR1 GTSNPN, CDR2 SVGIG (reference sequence). The CDR3 has 12 residues. Written as DNA, the CDR3 is TGTGCCTGGAGCGGGACTAAAGAGACCCAGTACTTC. The encoded protein is CAWSGTKETQYF.

This clone has a single count. The chain employs TRBV11-2 and TRBJ2-1, with TRBD2 identical over 9 bases. The CDR3 runs to 16 residues. With 5 bases clipped from V and 8 bases from J, the junction kept 13 bases outside the gene matches. The germline gives CDR1 SGHAT, CDR2 FQNNGV. CDR3 sequence: CASSIPSGKVIDEQFF. CDR3 in DNA: TGTGCCAGCAGCATCCCTAGCGGGAAGGTTATTGATGAGCAGTTCTTC.

The chain carries TRBV5-1 and TRBJ2-7; D is perhaps TRBD2 (6 bases). Germline-derived CDR1 and CDR2 are SGHRS and YFSETQ. This CDR3 has 17 residues. V gave up 0 bases and J gave up 0 bases, with 16 bases separating them. CDR3 nucleotide sequence: TGCGCCAGCAGCTTGGATCCCCCGGGACTGATCTCCTACGAGCAGTACTTC. Translation: CASSLDPPGLISYEQYF.

In its sample, this clone was seen once. This sequence joins TRBV4-1 and TRBJ1-2; tentatively, D is TRBD1 (5 bases). The CDR3 is 15 residues long. Germline V gene data show CDR1 as MGHRA and CDR2 as YSYEKL. The V end lost 5 bases, the J end lost 4 bases, and 17 bases lay between the germline ends. The CDR3 DNA follows: TGCGCCAGCAGCGCCCAAGAACAGGCGACCTATGGCTACACCTTC. Its protein product is CASSAQEQATYGYTF.